The sample holds a few counts of the clone carrying this T cell receptor (beta chain). The V end lost 4 bases, the J end lost 3 bases, and 5 bases lay between the germline ends. Germline V lookup: CDR1 SGHDT, CDR2 YYEEEE. The CDR3 spans 11 residues. Sorting was performed after the reaction on proliferating CFSE-low CD3+CD4+ and CD3+CD8+ responders. This record comes from a study of graft-versus-host responses after intestinal transplantation. Study-wide context: Every recipient underwent anti-thymocyte globulin induction, then tacrolimus and steroids for roughly 3 years.

Only in-frame clones appear in the TCRdb table, and some are missing; sequencing was by immunoSEQ multiplex PCR. The sample includes about 24,000 clones, 40% seen only once; the top ten take around 0.66%. The J gene is TRBJ2-7, the V gene TRBV5-6; no firm D call. The sequencing here drew on alloreactive CD4+ T cells from a mixed lymphocyte reaction culture, taken before intestinal transplant. Subset indicated: CFSE-low proliferating T cells sorted from approximately 6-day pre-transplant mixed lymphocyte reaction (GvH or HvG direction). The receptor's source is a human patient who received an intestinal transplant. The CDR3 DNA reads TGTGCCAGCAGCGTTTACTACGAGCAGTACTTC. Its protein product is CASSVYYEQYF.